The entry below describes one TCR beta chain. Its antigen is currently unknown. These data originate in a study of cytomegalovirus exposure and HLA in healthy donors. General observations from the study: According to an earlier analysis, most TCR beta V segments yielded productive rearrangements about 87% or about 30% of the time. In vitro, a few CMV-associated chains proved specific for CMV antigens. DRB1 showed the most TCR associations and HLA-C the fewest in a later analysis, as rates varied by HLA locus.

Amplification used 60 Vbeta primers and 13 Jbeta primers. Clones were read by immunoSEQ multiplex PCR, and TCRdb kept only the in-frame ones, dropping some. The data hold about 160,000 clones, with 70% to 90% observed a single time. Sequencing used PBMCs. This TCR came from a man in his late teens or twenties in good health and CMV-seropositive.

The CDR3 here is CASSVALAGANTGELFF. The CDR3, as DNA: TGTGCCAGCAGCGTAGCACTTGCGGGGGCAAATACCGGGGAGCTGTTTTTT. The genes are TRBV9 and TRBJ2-2, with D perhaps matching TRBD2 (7 bases). Germline V gives CDR1 SGDLS, CDR2 YYNGEE. The ends were cut back, 0 bases at V and 5 bases at J, with 17 bases in the middle. The CDR3 has 17 amino acids.